These 11 T cell receptor beta chains came from one sample sequenced in a study of T-cell reconstitution after alpha-beta-depleted transplantation in children. Preparing the TCRbeta library involved the use of unique molecular identifiers. TCRdb called the PCR reads again in MiXCR, with one record for every CDR3 protein. The table has 7,500 to 8,500 distinct CDR3 sequences, around 30% seen once; the top ten hold around 2%. Sequenced here: peripheral blood, sampled 60 days after TCRalphabeta/CD19-depleted stem cell transplant. These receptors were collected from a boy in the first two years of life who had a stem cell transplant for SCID, so the T cells may come from the graft donor.

This clonotype is medium-sized by share. The chain links TRBV5-1 to TRBJ1-4; D might be TRBD1 (5 bases). The CDR3 loop spans 16 amino acids. V lost 5 bases and J 1 base, leaving 15 bases between the germline ends. The germline V gene has CDR1 SGHRS and CDR2 YFSETQ. The CDR3 DNA is TGCGCCAGCAGGAGGTCAGGGAGGCGAACTAATGAAAAACTGTTTTTT. Protein sequence: CASRRSGRRTNEKLFF.

This rearrangement joins TRBV11-3 to TRBJ2-7; possibly TRBD1 for D (6 bases). Germline CDR1 and CDR2: SGHNT and YENEEA. Deletions cut 4 bases from V and 4 bases from J, with 14 bases between. This CDR3 has 14 amino acids. The CDR3 sequence is CASSSPGTHYEQYF. Written as DNA, the CDR3 is TGTGCCAGCAGCTCCCCCGGGACACATTACGAGCAGTACTTC.

The rearrangement links TRBV5-1 to TRBJ2-7, with 9 bases matching TRBD2. Germline assignment: CDR1 SGHRS and CDR2 YFSETQ. The CDR3 is made up of 15 amino acids. Trimming removed 0 bases from V and 3 bases from J; junction bases left unmatched: 4. Written as DNA, the CDR3 is TGCGCCAGCAGCTTGGGGACTAGCGAGTTCTACGAGCAGTACTTC. Translating gives CASSLGTSEFYEQYF.

This clonotype is deemed medium-sized. This chain joins TRBV10-3 and TRBJ1-4; D remains unclear. The length of the CDR3 is 14 residues. Germline CDR1 ENHRY, CDR2 SYGVKD. The ends were cut back, 4 bases at V and 1 base at J, with 7 bases in the middle. CDR3 in DNA: TGTGCCATCAGTGTAACTTTAACTAATGAAAAACTGTTTTTT. It translates to CAISVTLTNEKLFF.

This clonotype has a count of ten or more. The rearrangement links TRBV5-1 to TRBJ2-1; TRBD1 agrees at 7 bases. Germline-derived CDR1 and CDR2 are SGHRS and YFSETQ. Losses at the gene ends were 3 bases for V and 5 bases for J; bases not matched to a gene: 5. The CDR3 loop spans 14 amino acids. CDR3 nucleotides: TGCGCCAGCAGCTCCACGACAGGGAACAATGAGCAGTTCTTC. Its protein product is CASSSTTGNNEQFF. Combining the CDR3 with reference TRBV5-1 and TRBJ2-1 gives the whole variable domain KAGVTQTPRYLIKTRGQQVTLSCSPISGHRSVSWYQQTPGQGLQFLFEYFSETQRNKGNFPGRFSGRQFSNSRSEMNVSTLELGDSALYLCASSSTTGNNEQFFGPGTRLTVL.

This chain connects TRBV3-1 to TRBJ2-1, with D unresolved. The germline V gene encodes CDR1 LGHDT and CDR2 YNNKEL (reference sequence). The CDR3 totals 12 residues. V gave up 2 bases and J gave up 5 bases, with 4 bases separating them. The CDR3 protein is CASSQNNNEQFF. CDR3 DNA: TGTGCCAGCAGCCAAAACAACAATGAGCAGTTCTTC.

This clonotype occurred many times. The chain couples TRBV3-1 to TRBJ1-2; D remains unclear. The CDR3 length is 14 residues. Germline-derived CDR1 and CDR2 are LGHDT and YNNKEL (reference sequence). V was pared by 0 bases and J by 4 bases, with 9 bases between. For the CDR3, the DNA is TGTGCCAGCAGCCAAGAAGGGCGGATCTATGGCTACACCTTC. It encodes CASSQEGRIYGYTF.

The chain links TRBV5-1 to TRBJ2-2; perhaps D is TRBD1 or TRBD2 (6 bases each). The V gene lost 4 bases and the J gene lost 3 bases, with 16 bases spanning the gap. Looked up from germline, CDR1 is SGHRS and CDR2 is YFSETQ. This CDR3 region has 16 residues. For the CDR3, the DNA is TGCGCCAGCAGCCGGTCGGGGGCGGTGGACACCGGGGAGCTGTTTTTT. It encodes CASSRSGAVDTGELFF. The full variable domain, rest sourced from reference TRBV5-1 and TRBJ2-2, is KAGVTQTPRYLIKTRGQQVTLSCSPISGHRSVSWYQQTPGQGLQFLFEYFSETQRNKGNFPGRFSGRQFSNSRSEMNVSTLELGDSALYLCASSRSGAVDTGELFFGEGSRLTVL.

In its sample, this clonotype ranks as medium-sized. The rearrangement uses TRBV5-1 and TRBJ1-2, with D unclear. The CDR3 covers 12 residues. V was clipped by 3 bases and J by 8 bases, with 11 bases between them. Per the germline V gene, CDR1 is SGHRS and CDR2 is YFSETQ. CDR3 DNA: TGCGCCAGCAGCTCGAGGGCGGACGGCTACACCTTC. It encodes CASSSRADGYTF.

This clonotype was seen repeatedly, ten times or more. This chain uses TRBV6-5 with TRBJ2-5; D call uncertain. The CDR3 consists of 16 residues. Germline CDR1 and CDR2: MNHEY and SVGAGI. Trimming cost V 0 bases and J 5 bases, with 16 bases left between them. CDR3 DNA sequence: TGTGCCAGCAGTTACTCGAACCCGGGCCCAATTGAGACCCAGTACTTC. This gives the protein CASSYSNPGPIETQYF.

In this sample, this clonotype is medium-sized. CDR3 residues: CAISGLGEKLFF. CDR3 DNA sequence: TGTGCCATCAGTGGGCTTGGTGAAAAACTGTTTTTT. V gene TRBV10-3 combines with J gene TRBJ1-4, with D hard to call. V was trimmed by 4 bases and J by 7 bases, leaving 7 bases between them. Germline CDR1 is ENHRY and CDR2 is SYGVKD. The CDR3 has 12 amino acids.